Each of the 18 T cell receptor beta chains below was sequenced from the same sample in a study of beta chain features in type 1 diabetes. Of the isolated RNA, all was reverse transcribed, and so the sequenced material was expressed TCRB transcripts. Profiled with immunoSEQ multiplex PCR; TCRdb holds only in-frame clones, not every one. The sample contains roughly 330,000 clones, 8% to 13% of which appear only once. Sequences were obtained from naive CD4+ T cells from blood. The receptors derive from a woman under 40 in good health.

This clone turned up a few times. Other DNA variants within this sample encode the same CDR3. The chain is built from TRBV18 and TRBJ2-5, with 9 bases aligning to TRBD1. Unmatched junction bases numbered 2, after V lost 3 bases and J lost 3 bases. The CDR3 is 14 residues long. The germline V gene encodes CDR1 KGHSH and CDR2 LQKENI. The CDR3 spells CASSPGQGKETQYF. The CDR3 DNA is TGTGCCAGCTCACCGGGACAGGGAAAAGAGACCCAGTACTTC.

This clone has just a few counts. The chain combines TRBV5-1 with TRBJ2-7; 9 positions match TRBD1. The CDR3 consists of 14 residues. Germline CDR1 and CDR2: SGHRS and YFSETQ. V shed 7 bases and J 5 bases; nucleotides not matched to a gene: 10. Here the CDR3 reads CASRRDREVNEQYF. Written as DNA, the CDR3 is TGCGCCAGCCGAAGGGACAGGGAGGTCAACGAGCAGTACTTC.

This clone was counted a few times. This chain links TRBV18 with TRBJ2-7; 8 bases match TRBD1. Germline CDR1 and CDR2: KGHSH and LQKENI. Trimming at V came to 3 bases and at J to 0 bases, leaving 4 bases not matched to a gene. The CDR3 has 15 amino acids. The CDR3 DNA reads TGTGCCAGCTCACCTGACAGGGGTAGCTCCTACGAGCAGTACTTC. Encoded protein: CASSPDRGSSYEQYF.

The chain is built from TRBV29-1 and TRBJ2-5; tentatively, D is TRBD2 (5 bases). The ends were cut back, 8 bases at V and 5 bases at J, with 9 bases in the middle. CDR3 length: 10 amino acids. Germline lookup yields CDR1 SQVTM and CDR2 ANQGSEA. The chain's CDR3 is CSTLAETQYF. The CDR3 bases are TGCAGCACTTTAGCGGAGACCCAGTACTTC.

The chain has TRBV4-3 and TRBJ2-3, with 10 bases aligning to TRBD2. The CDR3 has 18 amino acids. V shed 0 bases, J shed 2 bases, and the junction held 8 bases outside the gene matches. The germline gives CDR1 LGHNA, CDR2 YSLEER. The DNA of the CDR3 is TGCGCCAGCAGCCAAGATAAGATAGCGGGAGGCATCACAGATACGCAGTATTTT. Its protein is CASSQDKIAGGITDTQYF.

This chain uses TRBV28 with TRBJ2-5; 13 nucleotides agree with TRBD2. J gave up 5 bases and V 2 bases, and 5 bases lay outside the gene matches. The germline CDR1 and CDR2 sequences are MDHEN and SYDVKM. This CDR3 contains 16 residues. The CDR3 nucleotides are TGTGCCAGCAGTTTAGATGGACTAGCGGGAGAGGAGACCCAGTACTTC. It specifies CASSLDGLAGEETQYF.

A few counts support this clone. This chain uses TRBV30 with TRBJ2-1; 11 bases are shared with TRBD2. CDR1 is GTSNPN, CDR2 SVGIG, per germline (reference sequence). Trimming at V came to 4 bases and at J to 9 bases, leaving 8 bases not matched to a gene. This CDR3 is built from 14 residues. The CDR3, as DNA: TGTGCCTGGACAGGACTAGCGGGTTCGGGTGAGCAGTTCTTC. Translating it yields CAWTGLAGSGEQFF. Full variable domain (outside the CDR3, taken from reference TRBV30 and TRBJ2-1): SQTIHQWPATLVQPVGSPLSLECTVEGTSNPNLYWYRQAAGRGLQLLFYSVGIGQISSEVPQNLSASRPQDRQFILSSKKLLLSDSGFYLCAWTGLAGSGEQFFGPGTRLTVL.

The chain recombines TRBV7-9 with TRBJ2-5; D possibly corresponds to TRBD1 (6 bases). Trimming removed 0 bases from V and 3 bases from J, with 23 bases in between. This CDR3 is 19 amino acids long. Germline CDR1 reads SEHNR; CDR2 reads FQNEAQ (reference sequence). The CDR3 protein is CASSLAPSRDIGAKETQYF. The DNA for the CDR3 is TGTGCCAGCAGCTTAGCCCCGAGCCGGGACATAGGAGCCAAAGAGACCCAGTACTTC.

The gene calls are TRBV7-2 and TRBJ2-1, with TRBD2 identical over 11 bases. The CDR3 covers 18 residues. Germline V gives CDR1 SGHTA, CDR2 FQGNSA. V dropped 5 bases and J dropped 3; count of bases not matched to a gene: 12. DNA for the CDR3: TGTGCCAGCAGCCCGGAAAGACTACTAGCGGGAGACTACAATGAGCAGTTCTTC. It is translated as CASSPERLLAGDYNEQFF. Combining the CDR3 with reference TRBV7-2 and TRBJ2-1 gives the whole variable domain GAGVSQSPSNKVTEKGKDVELRCDPISGHTALYWYRQSLGQGLEFLIYFQGNSAPDKSGLPSDRFSAERTGGSVSTLTIQRTQQEDSAVYLCASSPERLLAGDYNEQFFGPGTRLTVL.

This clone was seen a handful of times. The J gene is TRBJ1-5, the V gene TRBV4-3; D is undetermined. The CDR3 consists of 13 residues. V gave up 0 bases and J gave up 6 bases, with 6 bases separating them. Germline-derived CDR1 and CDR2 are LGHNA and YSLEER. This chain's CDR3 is CASSQDPVQPQHF. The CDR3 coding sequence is TGCGCCAGCAGCCAAGACCCGGTTCAGCCCCAGCATTTT.

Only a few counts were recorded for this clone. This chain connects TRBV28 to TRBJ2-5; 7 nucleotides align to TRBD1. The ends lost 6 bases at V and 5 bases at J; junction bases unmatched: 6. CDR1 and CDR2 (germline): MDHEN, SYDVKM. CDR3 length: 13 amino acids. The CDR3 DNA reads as TGTGCCAGCAGGGCAGGGGGAGCGGAGACCCAGTACTTC. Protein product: CASRAGGAETQYF.

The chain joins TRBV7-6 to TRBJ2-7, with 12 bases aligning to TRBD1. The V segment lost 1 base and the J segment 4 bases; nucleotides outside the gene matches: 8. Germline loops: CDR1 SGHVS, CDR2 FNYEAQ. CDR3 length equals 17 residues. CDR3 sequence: CASSLGPGTGGAYEQYF. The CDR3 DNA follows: TGTGCCAGCAGCTTAGGCCCCGGGACAGGGGGCGCGTACGAGCAGTACTTC. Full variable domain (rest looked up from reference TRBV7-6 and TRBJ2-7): GAGVSQSPRYKVTKRGQDVALRCDPISGHVSLYWYRQALGQGPEFLTYFNYEAQQDKSGLPNDRFSAERPEGSISTLTIQRTEQRDSAMYRCASSLGPGTGGAYEQYFGPGTRLTVT.

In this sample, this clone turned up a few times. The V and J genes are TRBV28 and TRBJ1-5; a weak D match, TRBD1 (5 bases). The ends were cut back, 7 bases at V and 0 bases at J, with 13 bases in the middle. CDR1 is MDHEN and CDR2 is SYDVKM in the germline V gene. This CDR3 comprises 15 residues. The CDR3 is CASTLGARSNQPQHF. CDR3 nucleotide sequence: TGTGCCAGCACCTTAGGGGCTCGTAGCAATCAGCCCCAGCATTTT.

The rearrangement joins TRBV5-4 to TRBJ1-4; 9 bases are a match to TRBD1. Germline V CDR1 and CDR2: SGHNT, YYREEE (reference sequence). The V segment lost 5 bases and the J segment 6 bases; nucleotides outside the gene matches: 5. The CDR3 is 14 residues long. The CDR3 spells CASSPDRGDEKLFF. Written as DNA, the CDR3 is TGTGCCAGCAGTCCGGACAGGGGAGATGAAAAACTGTTTTTT.

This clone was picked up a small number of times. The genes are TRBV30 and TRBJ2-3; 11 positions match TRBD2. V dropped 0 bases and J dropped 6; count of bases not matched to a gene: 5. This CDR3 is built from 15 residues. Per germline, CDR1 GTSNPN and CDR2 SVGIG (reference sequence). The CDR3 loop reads CAWSVRASGRDTQYF. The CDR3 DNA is TGTGCCTGGAGTGTAAGGGCTAGCGGGAGGGATACGCAGTATTTT.

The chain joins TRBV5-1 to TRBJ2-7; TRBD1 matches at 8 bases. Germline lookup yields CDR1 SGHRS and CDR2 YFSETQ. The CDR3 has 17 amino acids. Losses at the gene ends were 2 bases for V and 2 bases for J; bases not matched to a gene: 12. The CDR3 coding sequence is TGCGCCAGCAGCTTAGCCGCCTGGGGACAGGCCACCTACGAGCAGTACTTC. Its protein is CASSLAAWGQATYEQYF.

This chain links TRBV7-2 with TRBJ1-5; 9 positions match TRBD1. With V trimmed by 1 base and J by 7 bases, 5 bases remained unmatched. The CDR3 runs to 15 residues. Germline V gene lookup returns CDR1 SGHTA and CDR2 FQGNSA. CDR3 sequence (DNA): TGTGCCAGCAGCTTAGATGGGACAGGGAACCAGCCCCAGCATTTT. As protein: CASSLDGTGNQPQHF. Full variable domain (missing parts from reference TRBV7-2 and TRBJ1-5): GAGVSQSPSNKVTEKGKDVELRCDPISGHTALYWYRQSLGQGLEFLIYFQGNSAPDKSGLPSDRFSAERTGGSVSTLTIQRTQQEDSAVYLCASSLDGTGNQPQHFGDGTRLSIL.

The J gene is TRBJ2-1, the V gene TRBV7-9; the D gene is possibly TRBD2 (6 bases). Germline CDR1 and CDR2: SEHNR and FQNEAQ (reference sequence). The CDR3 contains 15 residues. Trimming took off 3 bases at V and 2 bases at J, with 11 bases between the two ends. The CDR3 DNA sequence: TGTGCCAGCAGCTTGGGGCGGGATACCTACAATGAGCAGTTCTTC. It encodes CASSLGRDTYNEQFF.